The rows below give T cell receptor beta chains drawn from one sample of a study of shared clonotypes between healthy human individuals. Sequencing was performed with immunoSEQ multiplex PCR; in TCRdb, only in-frame clones are kept and a portion is missing. The sample yields around 2,000,000 clones, about 93% seen once. Sequenced: naive CD8+ T cells from PBMCs. Receptors were obtained from a man between 18 and 29 years old in good health. Some clones in this sample may be carry-over from other donors' samples. Both conserved end residues are part of each CDR3. D genes are given only for firm matches.

V gene	J gene	D gene	CDR3 protein	CDR3 DNA
TRBV4-3	TRBJ2-7	-	CASSQDLASYEQYF	TGCGCCAGCAGCCAAGACCTAGCGAGCTACGAGCAGTACTTC
TRBV6-1	TRBJ2-7	TRBD1	CASKSGQGPHYEQYF	TGTGCCAGCAAATCCGGACAGGGGCCCCACTACGAGCAGTACTTC
TRBV14	TRBJ2-5	-	CASSQEGVETQYF	TGTGCCAGCAGCCAAGAAGGGGTAGAGACCCAGTACTTC
TRBV6-5	TRBJ2-1	-	CASSYSGQEQFF	TGTGCCAGCAGTTACTCGGGGCAGGAGCAGTTCTTC
TRBV4-1	TRBJ1-1	-	CATKPVPGGQWGTEAFF	TGCGCCACCAAACCTGTGCCGGGGGGTCAATGGGGCACTGAAGCTTTCTTT
TRBV5-1	TRBJ1-4	-	CASSLDVRSFNEKLFF	TGCGCCAGCAGCTTGGATGTCCGCTCGTTTAATGAAAAACTGTTTTTT
TRBV7-2	TRBJ1-1	-	CASSFVLPGTEAFF	TGTGCCAGCAGCTTCGTACTCCCGGGGACTGAAGCTTTCTTT
TRBV10-3	TRBJ2-7	TRBD2	CAIGYSTGTSGLVSYEQYF	TGTGCCATCGGATATTCGACCGGGACTAGCGGGTTGGTTTCCTACGAGCAGTACTTC
TRBV5-6	TRBJ1-1	TRBD1	CASSLDRGRVDTEAFF	TGTGCCAGCAGCTTGGACAGGGGGCGCGTGGACACTGAAGCTTTCTTT
TRBV14	TRBJ2-7	-	CASSQRGMAGVYEQYF	TGTGCCAGCAGCCAAAGGGGGATGGCGGGAGTTTACGAGCAGTACTTC
TRBV2	TRBJ1-1	TRBD1	CASTPGPGQGITEAFF	TGTGCCAGCACTCCCGGCCCGGGACAGGGTATCACTGAAGCTTTCTTT
TRBV7-9	TRBJ2-4	-	CASQIKNIQYF	TGTGCCAGCCAGATCAAAAACATTCAGTACTTC
TRBV15	TRBJ1-3	-	CATSRAVVLSGNTIYF	TGTGCCACCAGCAGAGCTGTTGTGCTCTCTGGAAACACCATATATTTT
TRBV28	TRBJ1-2	-	CASSLRGGDGYTF	TGTGCCAGCAGTTTAAGGGGTGGGGATGGCTACACCTTC
TRBV5-1	TRBJ2-7	-	CASSVRTAYEQYF	TGCGCCAGCAGCGTAAGGACAGCCTACGAGCAGTACTTC
TRBV18	TRBJ1-3	-	CASSPGTEGKGNTIYF	TGTGCCAGCTCACCAGGCACGGAGGGGAAAGGAAACACCATATATTTT
TRBV19	TRBJ1-1	-	CASRQTDTEAFF	TGTGCCAGTAGACAGACAGACACTGAAGCTTTCTTT